Listed here are 5 T cell receptor beta chains from one sample, sequenced in a study of T-cell reconstitution after alpha-beta-depleted transplantation in children (dated by TCRdb to the mid-2010s). The library was obtained by PCR. The sequencer listed for this sample is Illumina HiSeq 2500. To normalize quantification of the TCRbeta repertoire, the TCR libraries were built with molecular barcoding that relied on unique molecular identifiers. The public sequencing data were trimmed at Q25 with fastp and processed into clonotypes with MiXCR by TCRdb, which kept only in-frame beta chains. Rows merge per CDR3 protein into single entries with the most common DNA and genes. The sample has roughly 500,000 distinct CDR3 sequences on record, 30% to 35% of them singletons. The ten largest clones add up to under 3% of the sample. Sequencing was performed on PBMCs from the stem cell graft donor, taken from the stem cell graft. These TCRs come from a human donor who donated a stem cell graft to a child with aplastic anemia.

This chain's CDR3 is CASSLQGWETQYF. The CDR3, as DNA: TGTGCCAGCAGCTTACAAGGGTGGGAGACCCAGTACTTC. The chain uses TRBV7-2 and TRBJ2-5, with D uncertain. The germline V gene has CDR1 SGHTA and CDR2 FQGNSA. V was trimmed by 2 bases and J by 5 bases, leaving 9 bases between them. The CDR3 runs 13 residues.

In its sample, this clonotype was seen many times. The rearrangement links TRBV7-2 to TRBJ2-2, with D unresolved. CDR1 SGHTA and CDR2 FQGNSA come from the germline V gene. The CDR3 length is 14 residues. Trimming took off 5 bases at V and 1 base at J, with 8 bases between the two ends. The CDR3 here is CASSPGLNTGELFF. The CDR3 DNA is TGTGCCAGCAGCCCGGGCCTGAACACCGGGGAGCTGTTTTTT.

The genes are TRBV3-1 and TRBJ1-2, with 8 bases matching TRBD1. V was pared by 2 bases and J by 2 bases, with 13 bases of the junction left unmatched. This CDR3 region has 18 residues. CDR1 is LGHDT and CDR2 is YNNKEL in the germline V gene (reference sequence). The CDR3 sequence: CASSQSRRTTGENYGYTF. In nucleotides, the CDR3 is TGTGCCAGCAGCCAATCGAGACGGACGACAGGGGAGAACTATGGCTACACCTTC.

This clonotype was picked up a small number of times. This chain links TRBV20-1 with TRBJ1-4; D is uncertain. V was shortened by 6 bases and J by 8 bases, with 13 bases between the two germline ends. Germline CDR1 DFQATT, CDR2 SNEGSKA (reference sequence). The length of the CDR3 is 12 residues. For the CDR3, the DNA is TGCAGTGCCCCACGGTTCGGAGAAAAACTGTTTTTT. Amino acid sequence: CSAPRFGEKLFF.

V is TRBV5-1 and J is TRBJ1-1, with D possibly matching TRBD1 (5 bases). This CDR3 is 16 amino acids long. The germline V and J ends were trimmed by 1 base and 1 base, with 14 bases remaining between them. Germline V gene lookup returns CDR1 SGHRS and CDR2 YFSETQ. The CDR3 DNA reads as TGCGCCAGCAGCTTGAGCGAAGGGGCCCCGAACACTGAAGCTTTCTTT. Amino acids: CASSLSEGAPNTEAFF.